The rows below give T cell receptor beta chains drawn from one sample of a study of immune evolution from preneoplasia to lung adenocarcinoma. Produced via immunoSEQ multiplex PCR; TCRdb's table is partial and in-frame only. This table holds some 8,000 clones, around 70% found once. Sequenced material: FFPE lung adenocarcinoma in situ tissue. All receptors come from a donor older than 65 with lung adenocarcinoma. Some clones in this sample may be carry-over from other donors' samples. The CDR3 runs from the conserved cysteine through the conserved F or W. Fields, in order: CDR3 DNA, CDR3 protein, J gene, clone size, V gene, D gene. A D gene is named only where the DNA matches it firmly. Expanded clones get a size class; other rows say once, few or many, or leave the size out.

CDR3 DNA: TGTGCCAGCAACCCAGGGGACTCCTACGAGCAGTACTTC; CDR3 protein: CASNPGDSYEQYF; J gene: TRBJ2-7; clone size: few; V gene: TRBV6-5; D gene: NA
CDR3 DNA: TGTGCCAGCAGCGCCGGACGGCTCATCCAAGAGACCCAGTACTTC; CDR3 protein: CASSAGRLIQETQYF; J gene: TRBJ2-5; clone size: medium-sized; V gene: TRBV9; D gene: NA
CDR3 DNA: TGTGCCTGGGAGCCGGGGCGTAGGGATACGCAGTATTTT; CDR3 protein: CAWEPGRRDTQYF; J gene: TRBJ2-3; clone size: NA; V gene: TRBV30; D gene: NA
CDR3 DNA: TGTGCCAGCTCACCGACAGGGGGGGATTCACCCCTCCACTTT; CDR3 protein: CASSPTGGDSPLHF; J gene: TRBJ1-6; clone size: NA; V gene: TRBV18; D gene: TRBD1
CDR3 DNA: TGTGCCAGCAGCCAACAGGACAGCCGCTATGGCTACACCTTC; CDR3 protein: CASSQQDSRYGYTF; J gene: TRBJ1-2; clone size: NA; V gene: TRBV4-2; D gene: NA
CDR3 DNA: TGTGCCAGTACCACAGGCTATGGCTACACCTTC; CDR3 protein: CASTTGYGYTF; J gene: TRBJ1-2; clone size: few; V gene: TRBV19; D gene: NA
CDR3 DNA: TGCGCCAGCAGTGATAGCGGGGAGCTGTTTTTT; CDR3 protein: CASSDSGELFF; J gene: TRBJ2-2; clone size: NA; V gene: TRBV10-1; D gene: NA
CDR3 DNA: TGCGCCAGCAGCCAAGAGGCCAGAGAACCCTACAATGAGCAGTTCTTC; CDR3 protein: CASSQEAREPYNEQFF; J gene: TRBJ2-1; clone size: NA; V gene: TRBV4-1; D gene: NA
CDR3 DNA: TGTGCCAGCAGTTACTCGAGGACAGGGGGCAACTATGGCTACACCTTC; CDR3 protein: CASSYSRTGGNYGYTF; J gene: TRBJ1-2; clone size: NA; V gene: TRBV6-5; D gene: TRBD1
CDR3 DNA: TGTGCCAGTCGGGGGACAGGGGGCGGAAAACGCACAGATACGCAGTATTTT; CDR3 protein: CASRGTGGGKRTDTQYF; J gene: TRBJ2-3; clone size: NA; V gene: TRBV19; D gene: TRBD1
CDR3 DNA: TGTGCCAGCAGGTTACCGGGACAGGGGAGCTACGAGCAGTACTTC; CDR3 protein: CASRLPGQGSYEQYF; J gene: TRBJ2-7; clone size: NA; V gene: TRBV2; D gene: TRBD1
CDR3 DNA: TGTGCCAGCAGTGAGACAGGTGATGGTGGGGCCAACGTCCTGACTTTC; CDR3 protein: CASSETGDGGANVLTF; J gene: TRBJ2-6; clone size: NA; V gene: TRBV6-1; D gene: NA
CDR3 DNA: TGTGCCAGCAGACAGGGCGGGGATTCGAGAAGACCCCTCCACTTT; CDR3 protein: CASRQGGDSRRPLHF; J gene: TRBJ1-6; clone size: NA; V gene: TRBV6-5; D gene: NA
CDR3 DNA: TGTGCCAGCAGCGTAGCCCCCGAAGAGACCCAGTACTTC; CDR3 protein: CASSVAPEETQYF; J gene: TRBJ2-5; clone size: NA; V gene: TRBV9; D gene: NA
CDR3 DNA: TGTGCCAGCAGCGCCGACAGGGACACCGGGGAGCTGTTTTTT; CDR3 protein: CASSADRDTGELFF; J gene: TRBJ2-2; clone size: NA; V gene: TRBV11-2; D gene: TRBD1
CDR3 DNA: TGTGCCAGCAGTCGGGGGACTGAGGGGCAGTTCTTC; CDR3 protein: CASSRGTEGQFF; J gene: TRBJ2-1; clone size: few; V gene: TRBV6-5; D gene: NA
CDR3 DNA: TGTGCTAGTGGTTTGGTACCGGGGGGCACTGAAGCTTTCTTT; CDR3 protein: CASGLVPGGTEAFF; J gene: TRBJ1-1; clone size: NA; V gene: TRBV12-5; D gene: NA
CDR3 DNA: TGTGCCAGCAGACCCAGAGGGCAGGGAAAAGAGACCCAGTACTTC; CDR3 protein: CASRPRGQGKETQYF; J gene: TRBJ2-5; clone size: once; V gene: TRBV6-6; D gene: NA
CDR3 DNA: TGTGCCAGCAACGCAGGGACTAGTATCTACAATGAGCAGTTCTTC; CDR3 protein: CASNAGTSIYNEQFF; J gene: TRBJ2-1; clone size: NA; V gene: TRBV9; D gene: TRBD2
CDR3 DNA: TGTGCCAGCAGCTCGACACCGACCCGGGTCGATGGCTACACCTTC; CDR3 protein: CASSSTPTRVDGYTF; J gene: TRBJ1-2; clone size: NA; V gene: TRBV7-9; D gene: NA
CDR3 DNA: TGTGCCAGCAGTTCTCTAGGGACAGGGAGGGAGGGTGAAAAACTGTTTTTT; CDR3 protein: CASSSLGTGREGEKLFF; J gene: TRBJ1-4; clone size: NA; V gene: TRBV28; D gene: TRBD1
CDR3 DNA: TGTGCCAGCTCACCCAGCACAGATACGCAGTATTTT; CDR3 protein: CASSPSTDTQYF; J gene: TRBJ2-3; clone size: NA; V gene: TRBV18; D gene: NA
CDR3 DNA: TGTGCCAGCAGCGGGCTCCCGTTTGAGAGCTCCTACAATGAGCAGTTCTTC; CDR3 protein: CASSGLPFESSYNEQFF; J gene: TRBJ2-1; clone size: once; V gene: TRBV4-2; D gene: NA
CDR3 DNA: TGTGCCAGCAGAGGGACCGTCTCCTACGAGCAGTACTTC; CDR3 protein: CASRGTVSYEQYF; J gene: TRBJ2-7; clone size: few; V gene: TRBV6-1; D gene: NA
CDR3 DNA: TGTGCCAGCAGCCGGGGGGGCATGGGGAGCACAGATACGCAGTATTTT; CDR3 protein: CASSRGGMGSTDTQYF; J gene: TRBJ2-3; clone size: NA; V gene: TRBV7-2; D gene: TRBD2
CDR3 DNA: TGTGCCAGTAGCCCCTACCGGTACAGCTCTGAAGCTTTCTTT; CDR3 protein: CASSPYRYSSEAFF; J gene: TRBJ1-1; clone size: NA; V gene: TRBV19; D gene: NA
CDR3 DNA: TGTGCCAGCAGCGTAGCAGGGGGCAGTTTCTACGAGCAGTACTTC; CDR3 protein: CASSVAGGSFYEQYF; J gene: TRBJ2-7; clone size: NA; V gene: TRBV9; D gene: TRBD1
CDR3 DNA: TGTGCCAGCAGGCCCGGGACAGGGGACAATCAGCCCCAGCATTTT; CDR3 protein: CASRPGTGDNQPQHF; J gene: TRBJ1-5; clone size: NA; V gene: TRBV28; D gene: TRBD1